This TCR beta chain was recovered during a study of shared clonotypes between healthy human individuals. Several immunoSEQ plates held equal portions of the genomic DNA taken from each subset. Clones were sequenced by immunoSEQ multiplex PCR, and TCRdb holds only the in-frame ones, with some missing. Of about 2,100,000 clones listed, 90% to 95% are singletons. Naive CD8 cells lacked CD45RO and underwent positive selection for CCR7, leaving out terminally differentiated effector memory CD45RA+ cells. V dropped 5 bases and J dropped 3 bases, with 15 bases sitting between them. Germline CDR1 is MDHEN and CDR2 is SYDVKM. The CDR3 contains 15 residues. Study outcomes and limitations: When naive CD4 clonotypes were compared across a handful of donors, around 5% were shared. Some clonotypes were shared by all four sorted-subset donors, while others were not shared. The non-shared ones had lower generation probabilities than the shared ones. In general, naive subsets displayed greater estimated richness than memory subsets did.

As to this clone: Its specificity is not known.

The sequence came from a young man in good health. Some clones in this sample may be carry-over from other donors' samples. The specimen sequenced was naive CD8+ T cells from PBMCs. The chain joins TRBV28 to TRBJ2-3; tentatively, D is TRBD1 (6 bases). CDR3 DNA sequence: TGTGCCAGCAGTCGGACAGACTGGGAGACAGATACGCAGTATTTT. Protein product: CASSRTDWETDTQYF. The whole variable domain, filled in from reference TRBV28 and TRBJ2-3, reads DVKVTQSSRYLVKRTGEKVFLECVQDMDHENMFWYRQDPGLGLRLIYFSYDVKMKEKGDIPEGYSVSREKKERFSLILESASTNQTSMYLCASSRTDWETDTQYFGPGTRLTVL.